This T cell receptor (beta chain) was identified in a study of OX40 agonist ivuxolimab in advanced cancers. Background on the study: Across the patients, intravenous ivuxolimab was delivered every 2 weeks at 0.01 to 10 mg/kg. Partial responses, seen in three patients, involved one hepatocellular carcinoma and two cutaneous melanomas. Study-wide results and caveats: Among patients with partial responses at 0.1-3.0 mg/kg, clonal expansion was among the lowest.

This clone was picked up a small number of times. Its antigen is currently unknown. Sequencing used immunoSEQ multiplex PCR; TCRdb keeps in-frame clones, though not all of them. The sample includes approximately 72,000 clones, roughly 82% of them seen just once. Germline loops: CDR1 SGHDT, CDR2 YYEEEE. The V segment lost 5 bases and the J segment 3 bases; nucleotides outside the gene matches: 10. The CDR3 is 15 amino acids. The receptor was derived from an adult with an advanced solid tumor such as melanoma, head and neck, liver or kidney cancer. This chain links TRBV5-6 with TRBJ2-5; 7 bases agree with TRBD1. The sequencing used CD4+ or CD8+ T cells sorted from blood, collected in a trial of the OX40 agonist ivuxolimab. The CDR3 is CASSLSLTGKETQYF. CDR3 DNA: TGTGCCAGCAGTTTGAGTTTGACAGGGAAAGAGACCCAGTACTTC.